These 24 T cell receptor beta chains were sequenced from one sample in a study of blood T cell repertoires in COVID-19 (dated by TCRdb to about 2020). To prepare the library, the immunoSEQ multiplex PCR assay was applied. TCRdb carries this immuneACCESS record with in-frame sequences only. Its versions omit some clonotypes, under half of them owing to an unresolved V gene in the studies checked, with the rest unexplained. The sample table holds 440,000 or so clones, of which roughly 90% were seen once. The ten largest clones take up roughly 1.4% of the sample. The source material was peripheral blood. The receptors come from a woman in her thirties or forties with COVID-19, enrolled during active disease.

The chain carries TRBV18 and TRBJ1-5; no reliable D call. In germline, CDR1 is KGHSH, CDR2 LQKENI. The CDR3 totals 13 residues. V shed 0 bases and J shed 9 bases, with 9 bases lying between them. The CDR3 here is CASSPPSEGPQHF. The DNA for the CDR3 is TGTGCCAGCTCACCACCGTCCGAGGGGCCCCAGCATTTT.

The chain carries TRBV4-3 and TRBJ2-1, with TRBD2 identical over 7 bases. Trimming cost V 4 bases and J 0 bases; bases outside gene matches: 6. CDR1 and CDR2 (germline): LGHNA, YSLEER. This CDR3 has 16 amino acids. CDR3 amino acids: CASSPSGGSSYNEQFF. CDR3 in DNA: TGCGCCAGCAGCCCCAGCGGCGGGAGCTCCTACAATGAGCAGTTCTTC.

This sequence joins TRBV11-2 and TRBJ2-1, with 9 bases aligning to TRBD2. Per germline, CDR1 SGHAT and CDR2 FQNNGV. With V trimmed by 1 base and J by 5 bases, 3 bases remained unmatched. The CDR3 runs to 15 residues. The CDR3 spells CASSLVAGDHNEQFF. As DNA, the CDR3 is TGTGCCAGCAGCTTAGTAGCGGGAGATCACAATGAGCAGTTCTTC. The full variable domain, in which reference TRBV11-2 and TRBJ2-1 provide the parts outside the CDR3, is EAGVAQSPRYKIIEKRQSVAFWCNPISGHATLYWYQQILGQGPKLLIQFQNNGVVDDSQLPKDRFSAERLKGVDSTLKIQPAKLEDSAVYLCASSLVAGDHNEQFFGPGTRLTVL.

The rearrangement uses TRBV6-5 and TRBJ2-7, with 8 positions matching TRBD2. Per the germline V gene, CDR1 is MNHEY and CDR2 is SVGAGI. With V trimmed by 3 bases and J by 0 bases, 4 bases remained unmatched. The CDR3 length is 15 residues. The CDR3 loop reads CASSYGLAGSYEQYF. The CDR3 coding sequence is TGTGCCAGCAGTTATGGGCTAGCGGGCTCCTACGAGCAGTACTTC.

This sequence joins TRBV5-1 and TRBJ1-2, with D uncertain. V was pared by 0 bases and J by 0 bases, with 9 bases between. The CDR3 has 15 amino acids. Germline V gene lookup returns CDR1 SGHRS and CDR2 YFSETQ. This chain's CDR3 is CASSLGELTNYGYTF. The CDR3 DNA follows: TGCGCCAGCAGCTTGGGCGAGCTAACTAACTATGGCTACACCTTC.

The chain's CDR3 is CASSQPGTVKNSPLHF. The CDR3 nucleotides are TGCGCCAGCAGCCAACCCGGGACAGTTAAGAATTCACCCCTCCACTTT. V is TRBV4-1 and J is TRBJ1-6; 7 bases agree with TRBD1. V shed 2 bases, J shed 7 bases, and the junction held 8 bases outside the gene matches. From germline, CDR1 is MGHRA and CDR2 YSYEKL. This CDR3 is built from 16 residues.

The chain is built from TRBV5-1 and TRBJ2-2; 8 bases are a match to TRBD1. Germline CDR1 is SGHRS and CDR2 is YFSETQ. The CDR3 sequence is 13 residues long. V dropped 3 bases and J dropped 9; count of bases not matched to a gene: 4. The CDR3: CASSWPGGRELFF. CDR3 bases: TGCGCCAGCAGCTGGCCAGGGGGCCGGGAGCTGTTTTTT.

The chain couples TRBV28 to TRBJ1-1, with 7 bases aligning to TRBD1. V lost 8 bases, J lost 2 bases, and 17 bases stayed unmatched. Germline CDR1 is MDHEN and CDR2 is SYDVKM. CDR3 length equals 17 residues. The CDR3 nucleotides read TGTGCCAGCTCCAAAAGGAGCAGGGGGATTCCAAACACTGAAGCTTTCTTT. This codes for CASSKRSRGIPNTEAFF.

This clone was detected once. DNA of the CDR3: TGCAGCGCTATACAGGGGTCTAACTATGGCTACACCTTC. It yields the protein CSAIQGSNYGYTF. The chain is built from TRBV29-1 and TRBJ1-2; 7 nucleotides agree with TRBD1. CDR1 SQVTM and CDR2 ANQGSEA come from the germline V gene. Germline trimming cut 7 bases from V and 0 bases from J; bases unmatched to any gene: 5. The CDR3 is 13 amino acids.

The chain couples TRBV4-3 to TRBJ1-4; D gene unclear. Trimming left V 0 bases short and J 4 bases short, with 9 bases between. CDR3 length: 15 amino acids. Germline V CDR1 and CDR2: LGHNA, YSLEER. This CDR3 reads CASSQDPRVNEKLFF. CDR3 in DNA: TGCGCCAGCAGCCAAGATCCCCGGGTTAATGAAAAACTGTTTTTT.

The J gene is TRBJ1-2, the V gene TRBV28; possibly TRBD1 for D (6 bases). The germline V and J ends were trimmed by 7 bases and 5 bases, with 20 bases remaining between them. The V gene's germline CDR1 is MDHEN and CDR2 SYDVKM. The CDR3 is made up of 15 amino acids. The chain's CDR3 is CASTAQGPGGYGYTF. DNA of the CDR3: TGTGCCAGCACCGCCCAGGGGCCGGGGGGTTATGGCTACACCTTC.

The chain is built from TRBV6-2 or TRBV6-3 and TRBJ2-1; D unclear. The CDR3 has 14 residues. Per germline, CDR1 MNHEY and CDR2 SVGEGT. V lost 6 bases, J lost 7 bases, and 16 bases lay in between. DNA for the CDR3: TGTGCCAGCAGCCCCCGCTTGAGCTTGAATGAGCAGTTCTTC. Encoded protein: CASSPRLSLNEQFF.

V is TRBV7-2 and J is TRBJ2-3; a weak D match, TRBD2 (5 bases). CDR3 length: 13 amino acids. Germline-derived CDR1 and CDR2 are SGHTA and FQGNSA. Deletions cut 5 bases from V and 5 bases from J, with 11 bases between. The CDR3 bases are TGTGCCAGCAGCCCCGGGGTGGGAGATACGCAGTATTTT. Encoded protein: CASSPGVGDTQYF.

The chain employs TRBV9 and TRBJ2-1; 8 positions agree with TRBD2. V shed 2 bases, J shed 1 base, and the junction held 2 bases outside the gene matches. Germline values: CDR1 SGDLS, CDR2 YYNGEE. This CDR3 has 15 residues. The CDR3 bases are TGTGCCAGCAGCGTTAGCGGGGATTCCTACAATGAGCAGTTCTTC. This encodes CASSVSGDSYNEQFF. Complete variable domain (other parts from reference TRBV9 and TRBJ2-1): DSGVTQTPKHLITATGQRVTLRCSPRSGDLSVYWYQQSLDQGLQFLIQYYNGEERAKGNILERFSAQQFPDLHSELNLSSLELGDSALYFCASSVSGDSYNEQFFGPGTRLTVL.

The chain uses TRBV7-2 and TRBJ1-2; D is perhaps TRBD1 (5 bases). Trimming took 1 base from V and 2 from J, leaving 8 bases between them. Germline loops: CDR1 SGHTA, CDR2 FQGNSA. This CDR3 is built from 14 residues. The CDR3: CASSLGGANYGYTF. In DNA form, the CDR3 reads TGTGCCAGCAGCTTAGGGGGCGCAAACTATGGCTACACCTTC.

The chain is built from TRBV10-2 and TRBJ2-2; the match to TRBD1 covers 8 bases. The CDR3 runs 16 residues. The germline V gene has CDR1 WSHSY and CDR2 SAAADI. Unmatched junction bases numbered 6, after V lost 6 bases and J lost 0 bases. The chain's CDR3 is CASSVGQGANTGELFF. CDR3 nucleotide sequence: TGCGCCAGCAGCGTCGGACAGGGCGCGAACACCGGGGAGCTGTTTTTT.

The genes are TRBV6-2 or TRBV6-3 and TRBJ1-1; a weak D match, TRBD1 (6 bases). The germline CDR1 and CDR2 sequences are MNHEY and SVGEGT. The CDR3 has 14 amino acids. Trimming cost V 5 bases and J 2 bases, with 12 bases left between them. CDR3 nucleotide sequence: TGTGCCAGCAGTCGGGACAAATTTAACACTGAAGCTTTCTTT. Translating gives CASSRDKFNTEAFF.

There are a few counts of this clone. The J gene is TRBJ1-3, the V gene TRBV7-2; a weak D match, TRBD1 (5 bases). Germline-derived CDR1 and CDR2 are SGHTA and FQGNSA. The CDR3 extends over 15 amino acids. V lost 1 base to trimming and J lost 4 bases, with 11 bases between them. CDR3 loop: CASSLVGGSGNTIYF. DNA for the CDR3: TGTGCCAGCAGCTTAGTCGGGGGATCAGGAAACACCATATATTTT. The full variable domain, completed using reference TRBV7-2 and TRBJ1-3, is GAGVSQSPSNKVTEKGKDVELRCDPISGHTALYWYRQSLGQGLEFLIYFQGNSAPDKSGLPSDRFSAERTGGSVSTLTIQRTQQEDSAVYLCASSLVGGSGNTIYFGEGSWLTVV.

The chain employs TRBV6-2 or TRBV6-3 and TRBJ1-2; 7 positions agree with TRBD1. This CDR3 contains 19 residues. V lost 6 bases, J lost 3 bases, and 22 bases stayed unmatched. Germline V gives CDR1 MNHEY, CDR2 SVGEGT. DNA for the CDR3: TGTGCCAGCAGCCGGACCCGCCTCGGGACAGAAAGAAATCACTATGGCTACACCTTC. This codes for CASSRTRLGTERNHYGYTF.

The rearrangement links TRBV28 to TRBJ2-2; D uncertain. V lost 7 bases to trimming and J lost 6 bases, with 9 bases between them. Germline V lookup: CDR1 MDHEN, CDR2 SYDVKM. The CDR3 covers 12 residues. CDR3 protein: CASNTRAGELFF. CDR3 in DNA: TGTGCCAGCAATACCCGCGCCGGGGAGCTGTTTTTT.

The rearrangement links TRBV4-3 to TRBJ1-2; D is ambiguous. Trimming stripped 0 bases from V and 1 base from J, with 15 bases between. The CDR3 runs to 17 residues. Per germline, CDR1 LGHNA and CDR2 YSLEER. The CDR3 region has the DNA TGCGCCAGCAGCCAAGATTTAGCCCAACGGTTTAACTATGGCTACACCTTC. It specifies CASSQDLAQRFNYGYTF.

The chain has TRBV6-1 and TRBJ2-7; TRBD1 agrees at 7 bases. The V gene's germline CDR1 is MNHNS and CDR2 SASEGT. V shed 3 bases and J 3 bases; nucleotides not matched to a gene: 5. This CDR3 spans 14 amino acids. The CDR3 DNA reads TGTGCCAGCAGTGACAGGACAGGCTACTACGAGCAGTACTTC. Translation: CASSDRTGYYEQYF.

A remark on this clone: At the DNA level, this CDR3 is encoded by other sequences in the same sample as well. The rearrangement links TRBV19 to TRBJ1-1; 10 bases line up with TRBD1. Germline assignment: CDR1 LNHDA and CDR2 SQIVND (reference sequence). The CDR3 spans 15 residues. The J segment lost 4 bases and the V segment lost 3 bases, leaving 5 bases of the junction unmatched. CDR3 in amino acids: CASSIPGTGATEAFF. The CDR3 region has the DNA TGTGCCAGTAGTATTCCTGGGACAGGGGCCACTGAAGCTTTCTTT.

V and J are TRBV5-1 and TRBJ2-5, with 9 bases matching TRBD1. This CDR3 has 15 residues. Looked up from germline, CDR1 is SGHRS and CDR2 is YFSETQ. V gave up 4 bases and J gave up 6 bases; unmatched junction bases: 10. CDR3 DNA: TGCGCCAGCAGCCTGCCCCGGACAGGGGCGCAGACCCAGTACTTC. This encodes CASSLPRTGAQTQYF. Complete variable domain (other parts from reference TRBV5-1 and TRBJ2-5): KAGVTQTPRYLIKTRGQQVTLSCSPISGHRSVSWYQQTPGQGLQFLFEYFSETQRNKGNFPGRFSGRQFSNSRSEMNVSTLELGDSALYLCASSLPRTGAQTQYFGPGTRLLVL.